Listed here is a single T cell receptor beta chain. This clonotype turned up a few times. This receptor's antigen is unknown. One end of the junction fails to match germline, which may point to a read error. The germline V gene sets CDR1 to SQVTM and CDR2 to ANQGSEA. Reading from cysteine to phenylalanine, the CDR3 counts 13 amino acids. The sequence is cut down to CDR3 DNA, 39 bases in frame from base 1. The data are from a study of T-cell memory formation after mild COVID-19 (dated by TCRdb to about 2021). Describing the broader study: TCR sequence clusters from the two donors were found to be largely donor specific. In a couple of donors, T-cell clones that expanded and contracted after mild COVID-19 were followed by sequencing TCRalpha and TCRbeta repertoires longitudinally. The cohort comprised two young, previously healthy adult volunteers, one female and one male. Results and caveats for the whole study, not just this receptor: Contracting CD4+ clones were found mainly in CM and EM memory subsets, while CD8+ clones were enriched in EMRA. SARS-CoV-2 specificity of the second-wave clones peaking on day 37 was not confirmed. Some responding clones were found in pre-infection memory, which suggests that pre-existing cross-reactive memory T cells took part in the SARS-CoV-2 response. Only two mild cases were covered by the study, and larger cohorts that include severe cases with pre-infection samples were considered necessary. Clones that contracted from day 15 to 85 showed balanced CD4/CD8 phenotypes, whereas a second wave of clones that expanded from day 15 to 37 leaned towards CD4+.

Sequenced on an Illumina NovaSeq 6000. TCRalpha and TCRbeta cDNA libraries were constructed by 5'RACE with constant-segment primers, with sample barcodes and unique molecular identifiers being introduced. Trizol reagent was used to extract RNA from every sample. Amplification of the libraries took two PCR steps, and the second step added a second sample barcode plus Illumina TruSeq adapters. The libraries were sequenced on an Illumina NovaSeq using 2 x 150 bp paired-end reads. The original pipeline was this. Reads were demultiplexed and collapsed into UMI-guided consensus sequences with migec v1.2.7. Using mixcr v2.1.11, UMI consensuses were aligned to TRA and TRB V and J templates and then assembled into clonotypes. Expanded or contracted clonotypes were those called significant by both edgeR and NoisET, with noise models trained on biological replicates. edgeR calls used a false discovery rate-adjusted p below 0.01 and a log2 fold-change threshold of 1. As an exploratory analysis of dynamics, max-normalized trajectories of the 1000 most abundant clonotypes were examined by PCA with hierarchical clustering. Separately sequenced CD4+ and CD8+ repertoires were used to assign the CD4 or CD8 phenotype of responding clones. The raw public data were reprocessed by TCRdb itself: fastp quality trimming at Q25, MiXCR clonotype calling, in-frame beta chains only. CDR3 protein duplicates are merged, each entry listing the most common genes and DNA. The V and J calls shown here were made by TCRdb, not taken from the authors' results. The sample profile shows just over 300,000 distinct CDR3 sequences; 15% to 20% of them were found once. Around 21% of the sample is taken by the ten largest.

Ficoll-Paque density gradient centrifugation was the method used to isolate PBMCs. Sequencing used PBMCs or a T cell subset sorted from them (not recorded which). This clonotype originated in a man aged 18 to 29 who had mild COVID-19 (a few samples of this study predate the infection). The sample titles of this study are shuffled in the database, so cell type and time point are left out; the donor was told from shared clones. Recombination connected TRBV29-1 to TRBJ2-2; the central 7 bases match TRBD1. The bases are TGCAGCGCTGAACAGGGGTTGACCGGGGAGCTGTTTTTT. It encodes CSAEQGLTGELFF.